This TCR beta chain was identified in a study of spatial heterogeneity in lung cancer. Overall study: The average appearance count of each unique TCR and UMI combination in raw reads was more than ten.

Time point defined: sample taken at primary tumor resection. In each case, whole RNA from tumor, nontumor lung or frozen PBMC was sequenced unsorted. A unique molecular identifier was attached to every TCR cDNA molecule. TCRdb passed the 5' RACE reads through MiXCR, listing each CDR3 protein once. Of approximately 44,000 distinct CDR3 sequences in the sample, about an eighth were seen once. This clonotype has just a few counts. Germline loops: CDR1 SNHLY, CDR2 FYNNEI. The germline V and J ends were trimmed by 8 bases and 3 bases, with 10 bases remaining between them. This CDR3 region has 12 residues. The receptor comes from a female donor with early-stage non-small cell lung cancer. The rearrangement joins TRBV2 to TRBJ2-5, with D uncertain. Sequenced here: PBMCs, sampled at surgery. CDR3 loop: CASGIAEETQYF. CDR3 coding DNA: TGTGCCAGCGGAATTGCAGAAGAGACCCAGTACTTC.